This entry describes one T cell receptor (beta chain). This record comes from a study of technical replicates of blood from several donors. The method was immunoSEQ multiplex PCR; TCRdb's version includes in-frame clones alone and lacks a portion of them. The table has under 90,000 clones, 85% to 95% seen once. This receptor was taken from a human donor in good health. Sequencing used T cells isolated from PBMCs.

The CDR3 sequence is CASSSRDRGQETQYF. The CDR3, as DNA: TGTGCCAGCAGCTCCAGGGACAGGGGACAAGAGACCCAGTACTTC. V is TRBV7-9 and J is TRBJ2-5; 10 nucleotides align to TRBD1. Germline loops: CDR1 SEHNR, CDR2 FQNEAQ (reference sequence). With 4 bases clipped from V and 2 bases from J, the junction kept 4 bases outside the gene matches. This CDR3 has 15 residues.